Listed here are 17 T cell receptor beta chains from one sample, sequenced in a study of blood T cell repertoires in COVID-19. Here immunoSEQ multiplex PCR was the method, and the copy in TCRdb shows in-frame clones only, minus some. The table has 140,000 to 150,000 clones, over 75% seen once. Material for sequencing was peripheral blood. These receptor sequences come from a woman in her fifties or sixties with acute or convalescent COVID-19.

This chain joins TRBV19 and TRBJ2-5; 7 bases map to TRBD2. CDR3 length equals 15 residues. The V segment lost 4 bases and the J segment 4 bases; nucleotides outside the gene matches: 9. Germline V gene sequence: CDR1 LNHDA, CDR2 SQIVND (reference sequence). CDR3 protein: CASSNGGGGGETQYF. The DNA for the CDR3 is TGTGCCAGTAGTAATGGCGGGGGTGGTGGAGAGACCCAGTACTTC.

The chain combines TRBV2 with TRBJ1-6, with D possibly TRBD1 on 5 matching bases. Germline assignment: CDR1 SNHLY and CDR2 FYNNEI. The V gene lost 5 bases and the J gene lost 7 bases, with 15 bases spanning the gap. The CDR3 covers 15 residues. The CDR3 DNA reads TGTGCCAGCAGTCAAAACCGGGACTCCAATTCACCCCTCCACTTT. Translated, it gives CASSQNRDSNSPLHF.

This CDR3 reads CASRASGSLPYEQYF. As DNA, the CDR3 is TGTGCCAGCAGGGCTAGCGGGAGTTTGCCCTACGAGCAGTACTTC. The chain recombines TRBV6-5 with TRBJ2-7; 10 nucleotides match TRBD2. CDR3 length equals 15 residues. Germline V gene data show CDR1 as MNHEY and CDR2 as SVGAGI. Unmatched junction bases numbered 7, after V lost 6 bases and J lost 2 bases.

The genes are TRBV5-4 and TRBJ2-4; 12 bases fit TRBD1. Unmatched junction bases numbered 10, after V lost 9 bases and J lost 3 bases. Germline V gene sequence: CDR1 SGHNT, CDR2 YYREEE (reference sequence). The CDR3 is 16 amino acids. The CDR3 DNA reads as TGTGCCACCGGGACAGGGGGCTCGCGGGGCAAAAACATTCAGTACTTC. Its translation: CATGTGGSRGKNIQYF.

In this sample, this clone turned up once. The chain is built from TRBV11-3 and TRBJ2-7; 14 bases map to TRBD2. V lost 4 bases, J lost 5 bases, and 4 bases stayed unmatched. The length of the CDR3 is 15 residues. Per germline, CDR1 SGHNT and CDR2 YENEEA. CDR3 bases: TGTGCCAGCAGCTCGACTAGCGGGAGGGCGGACGAGCAGTACTTC. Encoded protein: CASSSTSGRADEQYF.

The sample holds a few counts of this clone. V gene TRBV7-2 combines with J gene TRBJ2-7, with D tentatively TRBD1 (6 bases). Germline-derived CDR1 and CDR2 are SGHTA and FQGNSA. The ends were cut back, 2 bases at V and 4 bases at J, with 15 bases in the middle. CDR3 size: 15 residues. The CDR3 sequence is CASSLQLARGYEQYF. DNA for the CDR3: TGTGCCAGCAGCTTACAGCTGGCGAGGGGGTACGAGCAGTACTTC. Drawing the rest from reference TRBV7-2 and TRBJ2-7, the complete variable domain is GAGVSQSPSNKVTEKGKDVELRCDPISGHTALYWYRQSLGQGLEFLIYFQGNSAPDKSGLPSDRFSAERTGGSVSTLTIQRTQQEDSAVYLCASSLQLARGYEQYFGPGTRLTVT.

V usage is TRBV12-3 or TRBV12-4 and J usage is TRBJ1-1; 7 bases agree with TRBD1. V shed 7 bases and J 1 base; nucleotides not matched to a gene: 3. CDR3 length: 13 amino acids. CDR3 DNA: TGTGCCAGCACCGGGACAGAGAACACTGAAGCTTTCTTT. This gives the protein CASTGTENTEAFF.

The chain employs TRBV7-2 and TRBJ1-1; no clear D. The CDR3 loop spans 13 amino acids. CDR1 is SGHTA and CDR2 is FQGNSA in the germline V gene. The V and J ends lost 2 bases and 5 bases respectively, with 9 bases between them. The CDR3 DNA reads TGTGCCAGCAGCTTACACAGCACAACTGAAGCTTTCTTT. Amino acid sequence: CASSLHSTTEAFF. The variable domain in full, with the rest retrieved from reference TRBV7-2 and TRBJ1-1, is GAGVSQSPSNKVTEKGKDVELRCDPISGHTALYWYRQSLGQGLEFLIYFQGNSAPDKSGLPSDRFSAERTGGSVSTLTIQRTQQEDSAVYLCASSLHSTTEAFFGQGTRLTVV.

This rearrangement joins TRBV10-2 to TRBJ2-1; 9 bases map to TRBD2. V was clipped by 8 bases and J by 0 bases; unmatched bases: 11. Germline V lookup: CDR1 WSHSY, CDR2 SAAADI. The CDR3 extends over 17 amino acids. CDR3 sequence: CASFSGSNPSSYNEQFF. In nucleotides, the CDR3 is TGCGCCAGCTTTAGCGGGAGTAACCCGAGCTCCTACAATGAGCAGTTCTTC.

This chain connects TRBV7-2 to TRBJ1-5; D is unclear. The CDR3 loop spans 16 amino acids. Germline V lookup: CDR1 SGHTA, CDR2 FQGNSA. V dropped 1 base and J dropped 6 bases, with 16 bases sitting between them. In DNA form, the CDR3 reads TGTGCCAGCAGCTTAGGGTCCGCCTCCGCCGGTCAGCCCCAGCATTTT. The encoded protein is CASSLGSASAGQPQHF.

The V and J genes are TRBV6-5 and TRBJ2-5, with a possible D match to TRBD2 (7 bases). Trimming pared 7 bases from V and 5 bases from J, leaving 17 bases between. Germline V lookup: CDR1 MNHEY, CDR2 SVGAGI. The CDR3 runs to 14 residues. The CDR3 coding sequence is TGTGCCAGCACCCAGGGAGGGGGAGTGGAGACCCAGTACTTC. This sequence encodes CASTQGGGVETQYF.

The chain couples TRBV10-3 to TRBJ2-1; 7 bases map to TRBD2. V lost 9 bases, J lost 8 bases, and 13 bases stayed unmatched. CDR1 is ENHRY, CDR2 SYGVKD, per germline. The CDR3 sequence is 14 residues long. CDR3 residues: CAISAGTLTDEQFF. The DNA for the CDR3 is TGTGCCATTTCAGCGGGAACCCTAACTGATGAGCAGTTCTTC.

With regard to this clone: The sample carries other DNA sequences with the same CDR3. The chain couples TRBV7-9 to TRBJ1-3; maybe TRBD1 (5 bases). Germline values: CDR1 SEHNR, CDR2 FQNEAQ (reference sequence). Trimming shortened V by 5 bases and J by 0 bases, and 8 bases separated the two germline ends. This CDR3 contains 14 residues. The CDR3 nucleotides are TGTGCCAGCAGCCTCGACAGCTCTGGAAACACCATATATTTT. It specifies CASSLDSSGNTIYF.

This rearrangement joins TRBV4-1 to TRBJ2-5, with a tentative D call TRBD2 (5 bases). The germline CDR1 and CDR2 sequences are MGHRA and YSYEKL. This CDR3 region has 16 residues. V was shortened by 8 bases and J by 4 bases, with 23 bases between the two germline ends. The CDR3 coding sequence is TGCGCCAGCCAACCTACCCCGGGTCTCGAGGGAGAGACCCAGTACTTC. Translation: CASQPTPGLEGETQYF.

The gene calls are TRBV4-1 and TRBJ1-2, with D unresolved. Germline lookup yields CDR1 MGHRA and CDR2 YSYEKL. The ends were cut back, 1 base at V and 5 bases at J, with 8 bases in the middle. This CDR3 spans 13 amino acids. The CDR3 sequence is CASSQGSQYGYTF. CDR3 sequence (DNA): TGCGCCAGCAGCCAAGGATCACAATATGGCTACACCTTC.

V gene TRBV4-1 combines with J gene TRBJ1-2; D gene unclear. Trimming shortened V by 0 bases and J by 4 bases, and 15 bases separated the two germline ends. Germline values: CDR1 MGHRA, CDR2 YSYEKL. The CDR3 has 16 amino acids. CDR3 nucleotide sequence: TGCGCCAGCAGCCAAGACCCGGTCCAGGCCGTCTATGGCTACACCTTC. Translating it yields CASSQDPVQAVYGYTF.

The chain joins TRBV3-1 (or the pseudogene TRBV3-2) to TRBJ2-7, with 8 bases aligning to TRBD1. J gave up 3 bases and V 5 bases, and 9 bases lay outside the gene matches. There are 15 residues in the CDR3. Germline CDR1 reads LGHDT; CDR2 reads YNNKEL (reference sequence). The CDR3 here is CASSYGQGWGYEQYF. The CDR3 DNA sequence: TGTGCCAGCAGCTACGGACAGGGTTGGGGCTACGAGCAGTACTTC.